The clone carrying this T cell receptor (beta chain) was detected only a few times. Time point in this sample: patch test 1, 2 weeks after DPC sensitization. The treatment is: therapeutic diphenylcyclopropenone sensitization with weekly scalp DPC. This specimen comes from a study of human T cells and chemical hapten exposure. Study-wide background: Patients additionally received therapeutic doses of diphenylcyclopropenone on the scalp once a week, and this continued throughout the approximately 26-week study.

The library put unique molecular identifiers onto individual cDNA molecules. Via MiXCR, TCRdb re-called the RACE reads, giving one row per CDR3 protein. Here the sample spans 150,000 to 200,000 distinct CDR3 sequences, around 20% being singletons. Material: whole blood, obtained in connection with sensitization to the hapten diphenylcyclopropenone (DPC). This TCR was sampled from a woman between 50 and 59 years old with alopecia areata. Some clones in this sample may be carry-over from other donors' samples.

CDR3 sequence (DNA): TGTGCCAGCAGCTCCTCGGACGTGACTGAAGCTTTCTTT. Its translation: CASSSSDVTEAFF. The chain employs TRBV7-2 and TRBJ1-1, with D unresolved. Trimming shortened V by 4 bases and J by 5 bases, and 11 bases separated the two germline ends. Germline lookup yields CDR1 SGHTA and CDR2 FQGNSA. CDR3 size: 13 residues.